A single sample is the source of the 7 T cell receptor beta chains below, sequenced in a study of radiation and T cells in renal cell carcinoma. The time point: baseline pretreatment blood. The sample's treatment: 15 Gy SBRT to primary tumor, nephrectomy 4 weeks later. Only in-frame clones appear in the TCRdb table, and some are missing; sequencing was by immunoSEQ multiplex PCR. The sample lists about 88,000 clones, 75% to 90% seen once, with roughly 8% in the top ten. The input for sequencing was blood, taken from a patient whose treatment included radiotherapy and nephrectomy. The receptors here all came from a man aged 50 or older with renal cell carcinoma.

J is TRBJ2-3 and V is TRBV5-5; D not resolved. Germline assignment: CDR1 SGHKS and CDR2 YYEKEE (reference sequence). The CDR3 length is 14 residues. V was pared by 0 bases and J by 0 bases, with 5 bases between. The CDR3 region is CASSLAGSTDTQYF. CDR3 in DNA: TGTGCCAGCAGCTTGGCCGGCAGCACAGATACGCAGTATTTT.

This clone was seen a single time. The chain recombines TRBV27 with TRBJ2-4; D possibly corresponds to TRBD2 (6 bases). V was pared by 3 bases and J by 6 bases, with 12 bases between. CDR1 is MNHEY, CDR2 SMNVEV, per germline (reference sequence). The CDR3 has 14 amino acids. CDR3 coding DNA: TGTGCCAGCAGTTTGGCGGGGCGGCTAAACATTCAGTACTTC. Translating gives CASSLAGRLNIQYF.

In regard to this clone: In the same sample, other DNA sequences code for this CDR3. The chain uses TRBV5-1 and TRBJ2-5; the D gene is possibly TRBD1 (5 bases). Trimming pared 1 base from V and 4 bases from J, leaving 5 bases between. The CDR3 has 12 amino acids. Germline V gene lookup returns CDR1 SGHRS and CDR2 YFSETQ. For the CDR3, the DNA is TGCGCCAGCAGCTTGACAGGAGAGACCCAGTACTTC. It translates to CASSLTGETQYF.

The chain combines TRBV30 with TRBJ2-1; 9 bases line up with TRBD2. The germline CDR1 and CDR2 sequences are GTSNPN and SVGIG (reference sequence). After removal of 1 base from V and 4 bases from J, the junction contained 2 bases not matched to a gene. CDR3 size: 14 residues. CDR3 bases: TGTGCCTGGAGTGGCGGGGGGGCTTACAATGAGCAGTTCTTC. It translates to CAWSGGGAYNEQFF.

The V and J genes are TRBV6-5 and TRBJ2-2; no clear D gene. This CDR3 has 14 amino acids. Trimming removed 2 bases at V and 5 bases at J, with 9 bases between. Germline V gene data show CDR1 as MNHEY and CDR2 as SVGAGI. This CDR3 is CASSYDSRTGELFF. The CDR3 DNA reads TGTGCCAGCAGTTACGATTCTCGGACCGGGGAGCTGTTTTTT.

This clone was recorded a few times. V and J are TRBV7-9 and TRBJ1-6; D is uncertain. The CDR3 consists of 11 residues. CDR1 SEHNR and CDR2 FQNEAQ come from the germline V gene (reference sequence). Trimming stripped 3 bases from V and 8 bases from J, with 2 bases between. The CDR3 region has the DNA TGTGCCAGCAGCTTCCATTCACCCCTCCACTTT. Translating it yields CASSFHSPLHF.

This clone was seen only a few times. This rearrangement joins TRBV19 to TRBJ2-7, with D tentatively TRBD2 (5 bases). CDR3 length: 14 residues. Looked up from germline, CDR1 is LNHDA and CDR2 is SQIVND (reference sequence). The ends were cut back, 5 bases at V and 6 bases at J, with 17 bases in the middle. DNA for the CDR3: TGTGCCAGTAGTGATCCCGGGATAGGTCCCGAGCAGTACTTC. Translated, it gives CASSDPGIGPEQYF.